Presented here are 24 T cell receptor beta chains from one specimen sequenced in a study of cytomegalovirus exposure and HLA in healthy donors. Amplification used 60 Vbeta primers and 13 Jbeta primers. Sequencing was performed with immunoSEQ multiplex PCR; in TCRdb, only in-frame clones are kept and a portion is missing. The profile shows about 180,000 clones, 84% of them singletons. The sample consisted of PBMCs. These receptor sequences come from a man between 18 and 35 years old in good health and CMV-seronegative.

The rearrangement joins TRBV25-1 to TRBJ1-2; D unclear. The CDR3 loop spans 14 amino acids. In germline, CDR1 is MGHDK, CDR2 SYGVNS. V was cut by 5 bases and J by 2 bases, with 12 bases left in between. CDR3 in amino acids: CASSRRGLNYGYTF. DNA of the CDR3: TGTGCCAGCAGTCGCAGAGGATTGAACTATGGCTACACCTTC.

This clone was seen only a few times. CDR3 bases: TGTGCCAGTAGTATCTCAGAGGGACAGTCATATGGCTACACCTTC. Translating it yields CASSISEGQSYGYTF. The chain is built from TRBV19 and TRBJ1-2; 7 bases map to TRBD1. This CDR3 comprises 15 residues. The germline gives CDR1 LNHDA, CDR2 SQIVND (reference sequence). With 3 bases clipped from V and 5 bases from J, the junction kept 9 bases outside the gene matches.

The chain couples TRBV7-8 to TRBJ1-6; D remains ambiguous. Trimming shortened V by 3 bases and J by 0 bases, and 9 bases separated the two germline ends. The CDR3 has 16 residues. Germline CDR1 reads SGHVS; CDR2 reads FQNEAQ. The CDR3 loop is CASSLAESSYNSPLHF. The CDR3 nucleotides read TGTGCCAGCAGCTTGGCAGAAAGCTCCTATAATTCACCCCTCCACTTT.

DNA for the CDR3: TGCGCCAGCAGTGAGACGGTAGCGGGGGCCTACGAGCAGTACTTC. Translation: CASSETVAGAYEQYF. This chain joins TRBV10-1 and TRBJ2-7; 9 bases are shared with TRBD2. Germline trimming cut 2 bases from V and 2 bases from J; bases unmatched to any gene: 4. This CDR3 has 15 residues. The germline CDR1 and CDR2 sequences are WNHNN and SYGVQD (reference sequence).

This rearrangement joins TRBV4-2 to TRBJ2-7; no definite D call. CDR1 is LGHNA, CDR2 YNFKEQ, per germline. This CDR3 has 15 amino acids. V was pared by 0 bases and J by 0 bases, with 9 bases between. CDR3: CASSQDPRSSYEQYF. In DNA form, the CDR3 reads TGTGCCAGCAGCCAAGACCCTCGGAGCTCCTACGAGCAGTACTTC.

The rearrangement joins TRBV28 to TRBJ2-1; 9 positions agree with TRBD2. V was pared by 6 bases and J by 0 bases, with 3 bases of the junction left unmatched. The CDR3 runs to 15 residues. Germline loops: CDR1 MDHEN, CDR2 SYDVKM. The CDR3 DNA reads as TGTGCCAGCAGCCTTAGCGGGAGCTCCTACAATGAGCAGTTCTTC. Protein product: CASSLSGSSYNEQFF.

This clone was observed a single time. The chain carries TRBV21-1 and TRBJ2-5; TRBD1 is the table's D call, not checked against the DNA. TRBV21-1 is given as a pseudogene. This CDR3 has 15 amino acids. The CDR3 here is CASSLPVPGGETQYF. CDR3 nucleotides: TGTGCCAGCAGCCTACCTGTGCCAGGGGGAGAGACCCAGTACTTC.

This rearrangement joins TRBV10-3 to TRBJ2-5; maybe TRBD2 (7 bases). Germline V CDR1 and CDR2: ENHRY, SYGVKD. V was shortened by 6 bases and J by 1 base, with 12 bases between the two germline ends. This CDR3 region has 14 residues. CDR3 DNA: TGTGCCATCAGGTCGGGGGGCCCCCAAGAGACCCAGTACTTC. Its protein is CAIRSGGPQETQYF.

The chain carries TRBV5-4 and TRBJ1-1; D is undetermined. CDR1 is SGHNT, CDR2 YYREEE, per germline (reference sequence). V shed 6 bases and J shed 8 bases, with 23 bases lying between them. This CDR3 contains 15 residues. CDR3 nucleotides: TGTGCCAGCACCCAGGATCCAGCCTCCGTGGCCGAAGCTTTCTTT. This sequence encodes CASTQDPASVAEAFF.

This clone was counted once. The genes are TRBV5-1 and TRBJ2-7, with TRBD2 matching 10 bases. Germline assignment: CDR1 SGHRS and CDR2 YFSETQ. With 2 bases clipped from V and 4 bases from J, the junction kept 15 bases outside the gene matches. The CDR3 is made up of 18 amino acids. The DNA for the CDR3 is TGCGCCAGCAGCTTCGATTCAGGGGCACCGGGACTAGCGTACGAGCAGTACTTC. Protein: CASSFDSGAPGLAYEQYF.

The rearrangement uses TRBV11-3 and TRBJ2-5; a possible D gene is TRBD2 (5 bases). The CDR3 has 13 residues. The ends were cut back, 3 bases at V and 3 bases at J, with 8 bases in the middle. Germline CDR1 is SGHNT and CDR2 is YENEEA. Written as DNA, the CDR3 is TGTGCCAGCAGCTTTTACGGGAAAGAGACCCAGTACTTC. Amino acid sequence: CASSFYGKETQYF.

The chain links TRBV27 to TRBJ2-2; 7 positions agree with TRBD2. Per germline, CDR1 MNHEY and CDR2 SMNVEV (reference sequence). Trimming at V came to 4 bases and at J to 8 bases, leaving 7 bases not matched to a gene. The CDR3 runs 14 residues. CDR3 coding DNA: TGTGCCAGCAGTTCCCCCGGCGGGAGTGGGGAGCTGTTTTTT. Its protein product is CASSSPGGSGELFF.

The count of this clone is one. The chain employs TRBV28 and TRBJ2-1; the match to TRBD2 covers 8 bases. The CDR3 loop spans 16 amino acids. J lost 2 bases, V lost 6 bases, and 9 bases had no gene match. CDR1 and CDR2 from the germline V gene are MDHEN and SYDVKM. Here the CDR3 reads CASRPQSGRTYNEQFF. The CDR3 DNA follows: TGTGCCAGCAGACCCCAGAGCGGGAGAACCTACAATGAGCAGTTCTTC.

A single count supports this clone. The chain has TRBV7-2 and TRBJ2-5; unclear D gene. Germline loops: CDR1 SGHTA, CDR2 FQGNSA. The CDR3 spans 14 residues. V was cut by 4 bases and J by 2 bases, with 11 bases left in between. CDR3 nucleotides: TGTGCCAGCAGCTCGCGCCCCCTTCAAGAGACCCAGTACTTC. Its translation is CASSSRPLQETQYF.

This sequence joins TRBV4-2 and TRBJ2-4; 9 positions agree with TRBD2. This CDR3 has 16 residues. J lost 7 bases, V lost 0 bases, and 7 bases had no gene match. Germline V gene sequence: CDR1 LGHNA, CDR2 YNFKEQ. The CDR3 loop is CASSQETSGRGNIQYF. The CDR3 DNA is TGTGCCAGCAGCCAAGAGACTAGCGGCCGTGGTAACATTCAGTACTTC.

The chain is built from TRBV5-4 and TRBJ2-5, with 7 positions matching TRBD2. CDR1 SGHNT and CDR2 YYREEE come from the germline V gene (reference sequence). Trimming at V came to 5 bases and at J to 0 bases, leaving 7 bases not matched to a gene. The CDR3 sequence is 15 residues long. CDR3 in DNA: TGTGCCAGCAGGGAGCGGGGAGCGTACCAAGAGACCCAGTACTTC. This codes for CASRERGAYQETQYF.

The gene calls are TRBV4-1 and TRBJ2-1, with D possibly TRBD2 on 5 matching bases. Germline CDR1 is MGHRA and CDR2 is YSYEKL. The CDR3 totals 13 residues. Between the trimmed V and J ends, which lost 6 bases and 7 bases, there was a span of 13 bases. The CDR3 sequence is CASSRRGLNEQFF. The CDR3 DNA reads TGCGCCAGCAGTAGAAGAGGGCTGAATGAGCAGTTCTTC.

The V call is TRBV5-4, the J call TRBJ2-7, with TRBD2 identical over 9 bases. Germline V lookup: CDR1 SGHNT, CDR2 YYREEE (reference sequence). The trim removed 8 bases at V and 5 bases at J, leaving 8 bases unmatched. The CDR3 runs 13 residues. This chain's CDR3 is CASSPSGMDEQYF. Here the CDR3 DNA reads TGTGCCAGTTCACCTAGCGGGATGGACGAGCAGTACTTC.

V and J are TRBV6-6 and TRBJ1-1; maybe TRBD1 (6 bases). The length of the CDR3 is 14 residues. From germline, CDR1 is MNHNY and CDR2 SVGAGI (reference sequence). Trimming cost V 2 bases and J 0 bases, with 7 bases left between them. CDR3 loop: CASSYGQMNTEAFF. CDR3 DNA: TGTGCCAGCAGTTACGGACAGATGAACACTGAAGCTTTCTTT.

This chain connects TRBV2 to TRBJ2-5, with 7 bases aligning to TRBD2. CDR3 size: 14 residues. V gave up 6 bases and J gave up 4 bases; unmatched junction bases: 8. CDR1 and CDR2 from the germline V gene are SNHLY and FYNNEI. CDR3 sequence reads: CASSDSRGGETQYF. CDR3 nucleotide sequence: TGTGCCAGCAGCGATAGCCGCGGGGGAGAGACCCAGTACTTC. Together with reference TRBV2 and TRBJ2-5, the CDR3 gives the full variable domain: EPEVTQTPSHQVTQMGQEVILRCVPISNHLYFYWYRQILGQKVEFLVSFYNNEISEKSEIFDDQFSVERPDGSNFTLKIRSTKLEDSAMYFCASSDSRGGETQYFGPGTRLLVL.

This rearrangement joins TRBV6-5 to TRBJ2-1; 11 bases agree with TRBD1. V shed 4 bases and J 4 bases; nucleotides not matched to a gene: 3. From germline, CDR1 is MNHEY and CDR2 SVGAGI. The CDR3 sequence is 15 residues long. The CDR3 nucleotides are TGTGCCAGCAGTTCCGGGACAGGGGGTTACAATGAGCAGTTCTTC. Translated, it gives CASSSGTGGYNEQFF.

This clone was found a few times. The genes are TRBV12-5 and TRBJ1-2; tentatively, D is TRBD1 (6 bases). Trimming left V 1 base short and J 6 bases short, with 12 bases between. CDR3 length: 14 amino acids. The germline V gene encodes CDR1 LGHNT and CDR2 FRNRAP. Written as DNA, the CDR3 is TGTGCTAGTGGTTTGGGGCAGGGGTTAGATGGCTACACCTTC. This codes for CASGLGQGLDGYTF.

This clone was seen a single time. V gene TRBV6-5 combines with J gene TRBJ1-6, with unresolved D. The V end was cut by 3 bases, the J end by 0 bases, with 9 bases between. CDR3 length: 16 amino acids. Germline loops: CDR1 MNHEY, CDR2 SVGAGI. Written as DNA, the CDR3 is TGTGCCAGCAGTTATGGGCAGAGCTCCTATAATTCACCCCTCCACTTT. It yields the protein CASSYGQSSYNSPLHF.

The chain links TRBV15 to TRBJ1-3; D is ambiguous. Germline-derived CDR1 and CDR2 are LNHNV and YYDKDF (reference sequence). The CDR3 runs to 15 residues. V lost 1 base to trimming and J lost 4 bases, with 11 bases between them. For the CDR3, the DNA is TGTGCCACCAGCAGAGTGTTGGACTTAGGAAACACCATATATTTT. Translation gives CATSRVLDLGNTIYF.